Below are 11 T cell receptor beta chains sequenced from a single sample in a study of T cells in Graves' hyperthyroidism and ophthalmopathy. The source material, RNA transcripts, was used to amplify TCR beta CDR3 regions. First-round RT-PCR with HTBI primers amplified the TCR CDR3 region. TCRdb re-called the multiplex PCR reads with MiXCR, one entry per CDR3 protein. The repertoire has about 610,000 distinct CDR3 sequences, roughly 15% of them found once; the top ten carry 3.5% to 4.5%. The sample taken for sequencing was blood. The receptor set was obtained from a woman in her thirties or forties with Graves' ophthalmopathy.

This clonotype was found once. The junction differs from germline at one of its ends, possibly a read error. CDR3 coding DNA: TGTGCCAGCAGTGGCGAGACTGTGAACACTGAAGCTCTCTTT. Translation gives CASSGETVNTEALF. This chain joins TRBV2 and TRBJ1-1; D unclear. CDR3 length: 14 amino acids. Germline V gene lookup returns CDR1 SNHLY and CDR2 FYNNEI.

At least ten counts were recorded for this clonotype. The chain recombines TRBV19 with TRBJ2-7; 8 bases are a match to TRBD2. Trimming at V came to 3 bases and at J to 4 bases, leaving 5 bases not matched to a gene. The V gene's germline CDR1 is LNHDA and CDR2 SQIVND (reference sequence). The CDR3 contains 14 residues. The CDR3: CASSMAGGLYEQYF. CDR3 in DNA: TGTGCCAGTAGTATGGCGGGAGGTCTTTACGAGCAGTACTTC.

This clonotype was observed many times. The J gene is TRBJ2-7, the V gene TRBV4-2, with a weak D call TRBD2 (6 bases). Trimming took 0 bases from V and 1 from J, leaving 16 bases between them. Germline loops: CDR1 LGHNA, CDR2 YNFKEQ. The CDR3 loop spans 17 amino acids. The CDR3 nucleotides are TGTGCCAGCAGCCAAGATAAGGGGTCCGGGGGATCCTACGAGCAGTACTTC. The encoded protein is CASSQDKGSGGSYEQYF.

This clonotype came up many times. The chain links TRBV28 to TRBJ2-7; 7 bases are a match to TRBD1. Trimming at V came to 5 bases and at J to 3 bases, leaving 13 bases not matched to a gene. Per the germline V gene, CDR1 is MDHEN and CDR2 is SYDVKM. The length of the CDR3 is 16 residues. The CDR3 loop is CASSPIYGTVDYEQYF. CDR3 bases: TGTGCCAGCAGTCCCATCTACGGGACAGTGGACTACGAGCAGTACTTC.

This clonotype was seen many times. The gene calls are TRBV28 and TRBJ1-1, with D maybe TRBD1 (5 bases). Trimming removed 4 bases from V and 2 bases from J, with 11 bases in between. Germline V gene data show CDR1 as MDHEN and CDR2 as SYDVKM. The CDR3 has 14 residues. CDR3 DNA sequence: TGTGCCAGCAGTTCCCGGGACTTCAACACTGAAGCTTTCTTT. It translates to CASSSRDFNTEAFF.

This clonotype showed up many times. V gene TRBV12-3 or TRBV12-4 combines with J gene TRBJ2-7; D is perhaps TRBD1 or TRBD2 (5 bases each). The CDR3 spans 17 residues. V gave up 4 bases and J gave up 3 bases, with 22 bases separating them. CDR3 coding DNA: TGTGCCAGCAGTTCTCGTACGGGACGTTCGTCAGGCTACGAGCAGTACTTC. Amino acids: CASSSRTGRSSGYEQYF.

The chain carries TRBV7-2 and TRBJ2-7, with 9 bases that match TRBD2. V trimming: 6 bases; J trimming: 2 bases; junction bases outside the gene matches: 5. The CDR3 runs to 14 residues. Germline V gene lookup returns CDR1 SGHTA and CDR2 FQGNSA. The CDR3 sequence is CASRAVAGAYEQYF. The CDR3 nucleotides are TGTGCCAGCAGGGCCGTAGCGGGAGCCTACGAGCAGTACTTC.

Here the CDR3 reads CASSSGAANTEAFF. The CDR3 DNA reads TGCGCCAGCAGCTCAGGGGCTGCGAACACTGAAGCTTTCTTT. The chain has TRBV5-1 and TRBJ1-1; D perhaps matches TRBD1 (6 bases). The CDR3 has 14 amino acids. Germline V gene lookup returns CDR1 SGHRS and CDR2 YFSETQ. Between the trimmed V and J ends, which lost 3 bases and 1 base, there was a span of 10 bases.

This clonotype was seen a handful of times. This sequence joins TRBV7-8 and TRBJ1-1, with D perhaps TRBD1 (6 bases). Per the germline V gene, CDR1 is SGHVS and CDR2 is FQNEAQ. This CDR3 is built from 16 residues. V lost 6 bases and J 1 base, leaving 18 bases between the germline ends. The CDR3 DNA reads as TGTGCCAGCAGTTCGGGGGAAGGGGGGTGGAACACTGAAGCTTTCTTT. It yields the protein CASSSGEGGWNTEAFF.

This clonotype was picked up many times. V usage is TRBV7-2 and J usage is TRBJ1-2; weak D call: TRBD1 (5 bases). The CDR3 sequence is 14 residues long. The germline V gene has CDR1 SGHTA and CDR2 FQGNSA. V lost 5 bases, J lost 5 bases, and 15 bases lay in between. The CDR3 reads CASSPMAGWYGYTF. The CDR3 DNA sequence: TGTGCCAGCAGCCCGATGGCAGGGTGGTATGGCTACACCTTC.

The chain uses TRBV6-2 or TRBV6-3 and TRBJ1-2; 7 bases fit TRBD1. The CDR3 contains 14 residues. Per the germline V gene, CDR1 is MNHEY and CDR2 is SVGEGT. Unmatched junction bases numbered 4, after V lost 2 bases and J lost 4 bases. The CDR3 reads CASSYINRGYGYTF. CDR3 bases: TGTGCCAGCAGTTACATAAACAGGGGCTATGGCTACACCTTC.